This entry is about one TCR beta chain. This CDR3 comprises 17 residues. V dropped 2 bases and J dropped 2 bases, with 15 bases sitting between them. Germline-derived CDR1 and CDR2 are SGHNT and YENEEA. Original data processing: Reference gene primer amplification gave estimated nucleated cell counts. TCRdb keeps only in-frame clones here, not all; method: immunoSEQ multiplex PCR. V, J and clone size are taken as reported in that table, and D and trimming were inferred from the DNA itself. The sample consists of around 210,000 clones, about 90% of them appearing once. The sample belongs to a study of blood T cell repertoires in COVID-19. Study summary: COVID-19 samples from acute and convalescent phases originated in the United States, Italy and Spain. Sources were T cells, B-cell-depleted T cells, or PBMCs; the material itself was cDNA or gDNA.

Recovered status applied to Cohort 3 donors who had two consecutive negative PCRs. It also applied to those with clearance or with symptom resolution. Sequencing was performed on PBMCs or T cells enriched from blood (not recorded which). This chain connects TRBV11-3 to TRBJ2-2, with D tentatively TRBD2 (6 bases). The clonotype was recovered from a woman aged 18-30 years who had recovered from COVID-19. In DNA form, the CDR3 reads TGTGCCAGCAGCTTAACCTTGCCGGGACTTAACACCGGGGAGCTGTTTTTT. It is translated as CASSLTLPGLNTGELFF. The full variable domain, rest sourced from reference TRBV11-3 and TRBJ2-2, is EAGVVQSPRYKIIEKKQPVAFWCNPISGHNTLYWYLQNLGQGPELLIRYENEEAVDDSQLPKDRFSAERLKGVDSTLKIQPAELGDSAVYLCASSLTLPGLNTGELFFGEGSRLTVL.